A single sample gave rise to the 4 T cell receptor beta chains below, sequenced in a study of early T cells in non-severe SARS-CoV-2 infection. Via MiXCR, TCRdb re-called the 5' RACE reads, giving one row per CDR3 protein. The sample has 57,000 or so distinct CDR3 sequences; 9.5% to 15% are singletons. The sequencing here drew on whole blood, taken at baseline. These receptors were taken from an adult who was a healthcare worker with PCR-confirmed SARS-CoV-2 infection or an uninfected control (not recorded which). The donor label of this sample is uncertain.

This clonotype was recorded a few times. The chain joins TRBV6-5 to TRBJ2-5; 13 bases are shared with TRBD2. V trimming: 0 bases; J trimming: 4 bases; junction bases outside the gene matches: 5. CDR3 length: 17 residues. CDR1 is MNHEY, CDR2 SVGAGI, per germline. The CDR3 sequence: CASSYSITSGGGETQYF. The CDR3 bases are TGTGCCAGCAGTTACTCGATAACTAGCGGGGGGGGAGAGACCCAGTACTTC.

This clonotype occurred a few times. This chain joins TRBV7-8 and TRBJ2-3; no clear D gene. Germline CDR1 is SGHVS and CDR2 is FQNEAQ. The CDR3 extends over 14 amino acids. Deletions cut 5 bases from V and 4 bases from J, with 13 bases between. The CDR3 nucleotides are TGTGCCAGCAGCCCACTGGTCCCACCAGATACGCAGTATTTT. It translates to CASSPLVPPDTQYF.

The table lists this clonotype with a few counts. The chain employs TRBV12-3 or TRBV12-4 and TRBJ2-3; possible D gene TRBD2, 6 bases. The CDR3 runs to 15 residues. V lost 2 bases and J lost 0, with 9 bases in between. The CDR3 bases are TGTGCCAGCAGTTTAACGGAGGGGAGCACAGATACGCAGTATTTT. This codes for CASSLTEGSTDTQYF.

The rearrangement uses TRBV12-3 or TRBV12-4 and TRBJ1-6, with TRBD1 matching over 9 bases. The CDR3 is made up of 16 amino acids. V shed 6 bases, J shed 7 bases, and the junction held 10 bases outside the gene matches. The DNA of the CDR3 is TGTGCCAGCAGCACCTACGGGACAGGGCTGAATTCACCCCTCCACTTT. As protein: CASSTYGTGLNSPLHF.